Listed below are T cell receptor beta chains from one sample, sequenced in a study of vaccination effects on CD4 cells after COVID-19. What these receptors recognize is not known. Sequenced by immunoSEQ multiplex PCR; TCRdb stores in-frame clones only, minus some. This sample carries about 79,000 clones, roughly four fifths of them seen once, and the ten largest clones take under 2%. The specimen comprised CD4+ T cells from PBMCs cultured with HCoV-229E spike peptides, sampled before COVID-19 vaccination. These receptors all come from a human donor who received a COVID-19 vaccine. Each CDR3 is given without its conserved first and last residue.

V: TRBV5-5; J: TRBJ1-2; CDR3: ASSLQFSRDYGYT
V: TRBV11-2; J: TRBJ1-2; CDR3: ASSQAINYGYT
V: TRBV5-1; J: TRBJ2-6; CDR3: ASNDGASGANVLT
V: TRBV28; J: TRBJ1-2; CDR3: ASREGWGVIYGYT
V: TRBV6-1; J: TRBJ2-3; CDR3: ASSDEEASGATDTQY
V: TRBV27; J: TRBJ2-3; CDR3: ASSLSAGGTDTQY
V: TRBV2; J: TRBJ2-3; CDR3: ASILMGSTDTQY
V: TRBV7-9; J: TRBJ2-2; CDR3: ASLQGLAAVTGELF
V: TRBV28; J: TRBJ1-1; CDR3: ASSLSRPNTEAF
V: TRBV27; J: TRBJ1-2; CDR3: ASRSTYEGYT
V: TRBV7-3; J: TRBJ2-2; CDR3: ASSLPNTGELF
V: TRBV18; J: TRBJ1-1; CDR3: ASSSNWNTEAF
V: TRBV4-2; J: TRBJ1-4; CDR3: ASSPLSGGNEKLF